This is a list of T cell receptor beta chains from one sample in a study of blood T cell repertoires in COVID-19. Sequencing was performed with immunoSEQ multiplex PCR; in TCRdb, only in-frame clones are kept and a portion is missing. The table has 250,000 to 350,000 clones, about nine tenths seen once. The source material was PBMCs or T cells enriched from blood (not recorded which). These receptors all come from a woman between 18 and 29 years old who had recovered from COVID-19. Both conserved end residues are part of each CDR3. A D gene is named only where the DNA matches it firmly. Not all rows give a size; the values are once, few, many and, for expanded clones, a class.

D gene,J gene,V gene,clone size,CDR3 protein,CDR3 DNA
-,TRBJ1-6,TRBV5-1,-,CASSLEGRVTYNSPLHF,TGCGCCAGCAGCTTGGAGGGCAGGGTAACCTATAATTCACCCCTCCACTTT
-,TRBJ1-3,TRBV5-1,-,CASSSGPSSGNTIYF,TGCGCCAGCAGCTCTGGGCCGAGCTCTGGAAACACCATATATTTT
-,TRBJ2-5,TRBV30,-,CAWGVLETQYF,TGTGCCTGGGGAGTTCTAGAGACCCAGTACTTC
-,TRBJ2-2,TRBV19,-,CASSMRENTGELFF,TGTGCCAGTAGTATGCGTGAGAACACCGGGGAGCTGTTTTTT
-,TRBJ2-5,TRBV2,-,CASTQGIPGETQYF,TGTGCCAGCACCCAGGGGATTCCTGGGGAGACCCAGTACTTC
-,TRBJ1-5,TRBV12-3/TRBV12-4,-,CASGRGDQPQHF,TGTGCCAGTGGGAGGGGGGATCAGCCCCAGCATTTT
TRBD2,TRBJ2-7,TRBV4-1,-,CASSPLRGGGYEQYF,TGCGCCAGCAGCCCTTTACGGGGGGGAGGCTACGAGCAGTACTTC
TRBD2,TRBJ2-1,TRBV9,-,CASSPGLVYNEQFF,TGTGCCAGCAGCCCCGGACTAGTCTACAATGAGCAGTTCTTC
-,TRBJ1-6,TRBV2,once,CASRHDNSPLHF,TGTGCCAGCAGACATGATAATTCACCCCTCCACTTT
TRBD2,TRBJ2-3,TRBV5-1,-,CASSWGTSGSTDTQYF,TGCGCCAGCAGCTGGGGGACTAGCGGAAGCACAGATACGCAGTATTTT
-,TRBJ1-1,TRBV2,-,CASSPRGLNTEAFF,TGTGCCAGCAGCCCTCGGGGGTTGAACACTGAAGCTTTCTTT
TRBD2,TRBJ2-7,TRBV6-5,-,CASSLAGGVYEQYF,TGTGCCAGCAGTCTAGCGGGAGGGGTTTACGAGCAGTACTTC
TRBD1,TRBJ2-7,TRBV15,-,CATSRGLTGEYEQYF,TGTGCCACCAGCAGAGGATTGACAGGGGAATACGAGCAGTACTTC
-,TRBJ1-4,TRBV20-1,-,CSASSGRDNEKLFF,TGCAGTGCTAGTTCTGGGCGAGACAATGAAAAACTGTTTTTT
-,TRBJ1-2,TRBV19,-,CASSILEGYTF,TGTGCCAGTAGTATCCTGGAGGGCTACACCTTC
-,TRBJ1-4,TRBV18,-,CASSFNHNEKLFF,TGTGCCAGCTCATTCAATCATAATGAAAAACTGTTTTTT
-,TRBJ1-2,TRBV19,-,CASRLQVRTNYGYTF,TGTGCCAGTAGACTCCAGGTCCGGACTAACTATGGCTACACCTTC